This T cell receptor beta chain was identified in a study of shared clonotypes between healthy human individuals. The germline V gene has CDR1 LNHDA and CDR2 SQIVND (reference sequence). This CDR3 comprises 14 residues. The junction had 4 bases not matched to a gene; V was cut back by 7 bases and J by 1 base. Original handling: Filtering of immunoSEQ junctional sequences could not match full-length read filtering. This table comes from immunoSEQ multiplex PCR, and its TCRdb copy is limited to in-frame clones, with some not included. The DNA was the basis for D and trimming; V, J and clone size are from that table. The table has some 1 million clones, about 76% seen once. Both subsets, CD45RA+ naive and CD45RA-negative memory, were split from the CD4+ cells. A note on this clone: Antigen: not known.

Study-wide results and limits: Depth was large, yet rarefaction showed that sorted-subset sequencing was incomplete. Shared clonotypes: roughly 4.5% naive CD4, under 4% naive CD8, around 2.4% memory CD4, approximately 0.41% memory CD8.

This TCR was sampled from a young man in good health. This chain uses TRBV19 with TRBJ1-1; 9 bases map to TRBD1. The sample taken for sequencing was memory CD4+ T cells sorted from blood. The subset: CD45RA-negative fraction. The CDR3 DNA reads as TGTGCCAGTACAAGACAGGGGGGGAACACTGAAGCTTTCTTT. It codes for CASTRQGGNTEAFF.